This T cell receptor beta chain was found in a study of OX40 agonist ivuxolimab in advanced cancers. Some clones are missing from TCRdb's copy, which holds only in-frame ones; the method was immunoSEQ multiplex PCR. The data contain tens of thousands of clones, nearly 90% of them singletons. The sequenced sample was CD4+ or CD8+ T cells sorted from blood, obtained in a trial of the OX40 agonist ivuxolimab. The source of this sequence is an adult with an advanced solid tumor such as melanoma, head and neck, liver or kidney cancer.

CDR3 amino acids: CASSRRGDTLDTQYF. The DNA of the CDR3 is TGTGCCAGTAGTAGGCGAGGGGACACGCTTGATACGCAGTATTTT. This chain joins TRBV19 and TRBJ2-3; perhaps TRBD1 as D (6 bases). There are 15 residues in the CDR3. Germline assignment: CDR1 LNHDA and CDR2 SQIVND (reference sequence). Trimming shortened V by 4 bases and J by 6 bases, and 17 bases separated the two germline ends.